This T cell receptor beta chain was recorded in a study of T-cell memory formation after mild COVID-19. Study outcomes and limitations: Cross-reactive memory seemingly joined, as some responding clones were found in pre-infection memory. Second-wave clones that peaked on day 37 lacked confirmed SARS-CoV-2 specificity. Of the contracting clones, CD4+ ones lay mainly in CM and EM, and CD8+ ones in EMRA.

The CDR3 covers 13 residues. V lost 7 bases to trimming and J lost 8 bases; unmatched junction nucleotides: 5. TCRdb fed the 5' RACE reads into MiXCR, producing one record per CDR3 protein. The table has some 320,000 distinct CDR3 sequences, approximately 16% seen once. The table lists this clonotype with many counts. Antigen specificity is unknown. Sequencing was performed on PBMCs or a T cell subset sorted from them (not recorded which). The chain couples TRBV12-3 or TRBV12-4 to TRBJ2-1; 10 bases line up with TRBD2. The TCR sequence derives from a man aged 18 to 29 who had mild COVID-19 (a few samples of this study predate the infection). Cell type and time point are not known. CDR3 loop: CASNSGGPYEQFF. The DNA for the CDR3 is TGTGCCAGCAATAGCGGGGGGCCATATGAGCAGTTCTTC.